This TCR beta chain was sequenced for a study of tissue T cells after allogeneic stem cell transplantation (dated by TCRdb to the early 2020s). Some background on the complete study: Over a roughly 3-year period, a research-autopsy study prospectively enrolled several adult allo-HCT recipients who had steroid-refractory GVHD. All GVHD patients received grafts from donors, several unmodified and three CD34-selected to deplete T cells. All GVHD patients had gastrointestinal GVHD and received several lines of GVHD-directed therapy; roughly 5 also had skin involvement. On the human side, the study was prospective and observational, with no blinding or randomization. In viably preserved blood and marrow, CD3+ T cells were flow-sorted if cell numbers allowed, whereas smaller samples went directly to DNA extraction. TCR beta repertoires were profiled across many tissues obtained from research autopsies of patients with and without GVHD, as well as in mouse models of GVHD. What the research found in general, with its limitations: Only a few T cell clones appeared in more than one patient, yet motif-based clustering showed tissue-specific repertoire signatures that were shared between patients. A small and clinically heterogeneous patient cohort was studied, and sampling depth was acknowledged as a limitation. The study did not determine which tissue TCRs were alloreactive or antigen-specific, and some clones might have been persisting host cells. Within patients, how anatomically similar the tissues were was a key factor in shaping TCR repertoire composition, regardless of disease or transplant status. In both patients and mice, only a limited portion of the TCR repertoire detected in tissues was captured by blood and spleen T cells.

Library generation was performed with the immunoSEQ multiplex PCR assay. TCRbeta CDR3 sequencing was done by Adaptive Biotechnologies at survey depth, reporting CDR3 sequences, V/J genes, productive frequency and template counts. Amplification of TCR beta CDR3 regions started from genomic DNA instead of RNA. The original pipeline was this. Pairwise repertoire overlap between tissues was quantified with Jensen-Shannon divergence, where 1 means complete divergence and 0 identical. Tissues were clustered by single-linkage agglomerative hierarchical clustering of pairwise JSD values and displayed as dendrograms. GLIPH2 was run on all patient samples with simulation_depth 1000, kmer_min_depth 3 and cdr3_length_cutoff 8, and groups with more than two unique CDR3s were retained. In a standardized tissue-overlap score, Jaccard GLIPH-group overlap across patients was extrapolated to a standard repertoire size of 1000 clones. To look at how diversity was associated with clinical or experimental variables, linear mixed-effect models were used, with tissue treated as a fixed effect and individual treated as a random effect. The table comes from immuneACCESS by way of TCRdb, which keeps in-frame sequences with V and J called. Part of the clones is missing from these tables; in studies checked, under half for an unresolved V gene and the rest for unknown reasons. Clone size and V and J calls were adopted from that table, with D and trimming inferred from the DNA. This sample is represented by about 26,000 clones; about 89% of them were singletons. The ten largest clones capture approximately 2% of the sample.

According to the germline V gene, CDR1 reads ENHRY and CDR2 reads SYGVKD. Relative to germline, V is 6 bases shorter and J is 6 bases shorter, with 9 bases between their ends. The CDR3, from cysteine to phenylalanine, totals 12 residues. Of all the DNA, just the CDR3 is kept, 36 bases in frame from base 1. Reading the label with the study, this specimen's time point is: recipient (host-origin) PBMCs collected before allo-HCT. Remarks on this clone: No cognate antigen has been identified for it. No much larger clonotype is one base removed from it; base qualities were not supplied.

This TCR was recovered from a male donor aged 60 or older who later had graft-versus-host disease after an allogeneic stem cell transplant. The chain couples TRBV10-3 to TRBJ2-1, with a weak D call of TRBD1 (6 bases match). The sample in question was blood, obtained before transplantation. CDR3 region: CAIRTTGNEQFF. The nucleotide sequence reads TGTGCCATCAGGACGACAGGCAATGAGCAGTTCTTC.